This T cell receptor beta chain came from a study of a mutant IDH1 vaccine in newly diagnosed glioma. The protocol was immunoSEQ multiplex PCR, while the TCRdb copy is restricted to in-frame clones and leaves out a portion. The table includes under 150,000 clones, about 82% detected once. In regard to this clone: Its specificity is not known.

The time point was: week 11, during vaccination. Doses consisted of 300 ug of mutant IDH1 20-mer peptide each, paired with topical imiquimod. This CDR3 region has 15 residues. CDR1 SGHRS and CDR2 YFSETQ come from the germline V gene. With 4 bases removed from V and 3 bases from J, the gap between germline ends came to 17 bases. Sequenced here: PBMCs, sampled from a glioma patient whose treatment included an IDH1 peptide vaccine. The V and J genes are TRBV5-1 and TRBJ2-7; D is tentatively TRBD1 or TRBD2 (5 bases each). This clonotype originated in a man aged 35 to 55 with glioma. The CDR3 is CASSPLIGDDYEQYF. The CDR3, as DNA: TGCGCCAGCAGCCCCCTCATTGGGGACGACTACGAGCAGTACTTC.